This T cell receptor (beta chain) emerged from a study of T cell repertoires in cytomegalovirus infection. Across the whole study: Public TCR beta signatures indicated both CMV infection and matching HLA type.

This clonotype was found many times. TCRdb redid the calling of the reads with MiXCR, one entry per CDR3 protein. The sample carries 500,000 or so distinct CDR3 sequences, approximately 15% recorded once. The length of the CDR3 is 15 residues. CDR1 is SEHNR, CDR2 FQNEAQ, per germline (reference sequence). Trimming took 0 bases from V and 2 from J, leaving 11 bases between them. V usage is TRBV7-9 and J usage is TRBJ2-7, with D maybe TRBD2 (5 bases). The specimen sequenced was CD8+ T cells from PBMCs. This clonotype was sampled from a human donor in good health (CMV status not recorded). Some clones in this sample may be carry-over from other donors' samples. The CDR3 loop is CASSLARADPYEQYF. CDR3 sequence (DNA): TGTGCCAGCAGCTTAGCGCGAGCGGATCCCTACGAGCAGTACTTC.